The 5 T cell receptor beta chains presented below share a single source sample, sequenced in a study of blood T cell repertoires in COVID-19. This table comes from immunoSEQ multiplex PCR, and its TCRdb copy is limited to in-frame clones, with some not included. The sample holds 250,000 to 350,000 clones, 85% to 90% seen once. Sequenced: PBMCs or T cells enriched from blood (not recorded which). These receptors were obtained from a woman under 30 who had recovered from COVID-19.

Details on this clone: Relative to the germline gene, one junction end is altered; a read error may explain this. In DNA, the CDR3 is TGCGCCAGCAGGCAAGGGGGCCCCGGACCCTATCTCTATGGCTACACCTTC. This gives the protein CASRQGGPGPYLYGYTF. The chain couples TRBV4-1 to TRBJ1-2; TRBD1 aligns across 7 bases. Germline V CDR1 and CDR2: MGHRA, YSYEKL. This CDR3 is 17 amino acids long.

The CDR3 here is CASSLQENTEAFF. The CDR3 DNA reads TGTGCCAGCAGCCTCCAGGAGAACACTGAAGCTTTCTTT. The chain has TRBV11-1 and TRBJ1-1; D unclear. Per germline, CDR1 SGHAT and CDR2 FQDESV (reference sequence). V shed 5 bases and J shed 1 base, with 8 bases lying between them. The length of the CDR3 is 13 residues.

DNA of the CDR3: TGCGCCAGCAGCCGAAGCCTTAGCGCAACTGGCTACACCTTC. Amino acid sequence: CASSRSLSATGYTF. The V gene is TRBV4-1, the J gene TRBJ1-2, with D hard to call. This CDR3 spans 14 amino acids. V lost 4 bases and J lost 7, with 16 bases in between. The germline gives CDR1 MGHRA, CDR2 YSYEKL.

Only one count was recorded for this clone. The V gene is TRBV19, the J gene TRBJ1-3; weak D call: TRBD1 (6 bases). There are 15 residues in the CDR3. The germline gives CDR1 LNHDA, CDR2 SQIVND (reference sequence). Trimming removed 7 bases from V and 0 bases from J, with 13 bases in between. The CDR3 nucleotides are TGTGCCAGTACCGAGGGGGGGTCCTCTGGAAACACCATATATTTT. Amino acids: CASTEGGSSGNTIYF.

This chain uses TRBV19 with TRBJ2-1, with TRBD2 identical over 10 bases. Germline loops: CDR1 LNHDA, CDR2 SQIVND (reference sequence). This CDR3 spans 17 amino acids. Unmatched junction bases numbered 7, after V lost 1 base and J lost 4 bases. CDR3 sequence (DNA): TGTGCCAGTAGTATAGTAGCCGAGCGGGGGGGATACAATGAGCAGTTCTTC. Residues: CASSIVAERGGYNEQFF.